This passage covers 8 T cell receptor beta chains from one sample sequenced in a study of CD8+ T cells in alopecia areata. Treatment here: oral pan-JAK inhibitor, 5-10 mg twice daily. Investigators isolated RNA and reverse transcribed it into cDNA to act as the sequencing template. Libraries were prepared by immunoSEQ multiplex PCR; TCRdb keeps only in-frame clonotypes and omits some of them. The table includes around 86,000 clones, 70% to 85% detected once. The material sequenced was CD8+ T cells sorted from blood, taken at approximately week 42, from a patient treated with tofacitinib. These receptors were taken from a human donor with alopecia areata.

V is TRBV30 and J is TRBJ1-4; TRBD1 is a possible D gene (6 bases). Per germline, CDR1 GTSNPN and CDR2 SVGIG (reference sequence). The CDR3 runs 14 residues. Deletions cut 1 base from V and 5 bases from J, with 11 bases between. Here the CDR3 reads CAWSGGQRNEKLFF. CDR3 nucleotide sequence: TGTGCCTGGAGTGGAGGACAGAGGAATGAAAAACTGTTTTTT.

The chain combines TRBV6-5 with TRBJ1-1, with D uncertain. V lost 0 bases and J 0 bases, leaving 8 bases between the germline ends. CDR1 is MNHEY and CDR2 is SVGAGI in the germline V gene. The CDR3 extends over 15 amino acids. CDR3 amino acids: CASSYSPAMNTEAFF. The CDR3 region has the DNA TGTGCCAGCAGTTACTCGCCAGCTATGAACACTGAAGCTTTCTTT.

The J gene is TRBJ2-7, the V gene TRBV30; 9 nucleotides line up with TRBD1. Germline assignment: CDR1 GTSNPN and CDR2 SVGIG (reference sequence). The CDR3 is 14 amino acids. V trimming: 3 bases; J trimming: 0 bases; junction bases outside the gene matches: 3. CDR3: CAWSAGQGSYEQYF. As DNA, the CDR3 is TGTGCCTGGAGCGCGGGACAGGGCTCCTACGAGCAGTACTTC.

In its sample, this clone was seen a few times. This chain joins TRBV7-6 and TRBJ2-3, with 9 positions matching TRBD2. Per the germline V gene, CDR1 is SGHVS and CDR2 is FNYEAQ. The CDR3 runs to 13 residues. V trimming: 5 bases; J trimming: 6 bases; junction bases outside the gene matches: 3. The chain's CDR3 is CASSGTSSDTQYF. The DNA of the CDR3 is TGTGCCAGCAGCGGGACTAGCTCGGATACGCAGTATTTT. Full variable domain (missing parts from reference TRBV7-6 and TRBJ2-3): GAGVSQSPRYKVTKRGQDVALRCDPISGHVSLYWYRQALGQGPEFLTYFNYEAQQDKSGLPNDRFSAERPEGSISTLTIQRTEQRDSAMYRCASSGTSSDTQYFGPGTRLTVL.

This clone was found a few times. The genes are TRBV10-3 and TRBJ1-1; 8 bases fit TRBD1. With 7 bases clipped from V and 1 base from J, the junction kept 8 bases outside the gene matches. The CDR3 is 15 amino acids. Germline values: CDR1 ENHRY, CDR2 SYGVKD. This CDR3 is CAINPGQGRNTEAFF. CDR3 sequence (DNA): TGTGCCATCAACCCAGGACAGGGAAGGAACACTGAAGCTTTCTTT.

The J gene is TRBJ2-1, the V gene TRBV27, with TRBD2 matching over 12 bases. The J segment lost 2 bases and the V segment lost 6 bases, leaving 11 bases of the junction unmatched. Germline lookup yields CDR1 MNHEY and CDR2 SMNVEV (reference sequence). CDR3 length equals 18 residues. CDR3 loop: CASSTKLAGGLTYNEQFF. CDR3 coding DNA: TGTGCCAGCAGCACCAAACTAGCGGGGGGCTTAACCTACAATGAGCAGTTCTTC.

V usage is TRBV7-9 and J usage is TRBJ2-7, with a tentative D call TRBD1 (5 bases). The CDR3 consists of 13 residues. In germline, CDR1 is SEHNR, CDR2 FQNEAQ (reference sequence). Trimming cost V 3 bases and J 5 bases, with 11 bases left between them. Here the CDR3 reads CASSLPGSHEQYF. The CDR3 DNA sequence: TGTGCCAGCAGCTTGCCAGGGTCCCACGAGCAGTACTTC.

This clone turned up a few times. The rearrangement joins TRBV29-1 to TRBJ1-2; 8 bases align to TRBD1. V lost 7 bases and J lost 4; bases outside the gene matches: 8. The CDR3 contains 13 residues. In germline, CDR1 is SQVTM, CDR2 ANQGSEA. CDR3 residues: CSATGTGLYGYTF. CDR3 DNA: TGCAGCGCTACCGGGACAGGCCTCTATGGCTACACCTTC.